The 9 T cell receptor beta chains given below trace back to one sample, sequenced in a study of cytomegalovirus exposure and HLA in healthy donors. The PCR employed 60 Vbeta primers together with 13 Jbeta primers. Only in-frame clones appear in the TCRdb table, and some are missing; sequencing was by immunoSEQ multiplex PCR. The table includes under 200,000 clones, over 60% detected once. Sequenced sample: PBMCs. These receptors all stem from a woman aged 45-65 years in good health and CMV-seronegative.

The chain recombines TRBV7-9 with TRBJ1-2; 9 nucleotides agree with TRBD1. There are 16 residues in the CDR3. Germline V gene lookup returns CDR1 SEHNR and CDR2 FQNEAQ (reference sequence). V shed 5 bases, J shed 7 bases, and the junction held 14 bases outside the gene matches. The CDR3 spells CASSHPTGTGKRGYTF. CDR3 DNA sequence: TGTGCCAGCAGCCACCCCACCGGGACAGGGAAGCGTGGCTACACCTTC.

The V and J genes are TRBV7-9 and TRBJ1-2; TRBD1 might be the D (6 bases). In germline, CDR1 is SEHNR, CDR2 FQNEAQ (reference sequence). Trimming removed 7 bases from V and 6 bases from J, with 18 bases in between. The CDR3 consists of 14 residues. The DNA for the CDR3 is TGTGCCAGCACCCACTTAGCGCAGGGGAATGGCTACACCTTC. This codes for CASTHLAQGNGYTF.

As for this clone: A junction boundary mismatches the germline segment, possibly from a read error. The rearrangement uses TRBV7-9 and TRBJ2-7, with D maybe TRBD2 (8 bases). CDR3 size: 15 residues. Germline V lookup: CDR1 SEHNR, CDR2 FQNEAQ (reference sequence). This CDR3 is CSSSGGGQADYEQYF. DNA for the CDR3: TGTTCCAGCAGCGGGGGAGGACAGGCCGACTACGAGCAGTACTTC.

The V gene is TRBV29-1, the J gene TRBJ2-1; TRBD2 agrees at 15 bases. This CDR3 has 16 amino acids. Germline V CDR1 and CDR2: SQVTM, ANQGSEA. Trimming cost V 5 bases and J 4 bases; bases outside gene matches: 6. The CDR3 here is CSVSLGTSGRYNEQFF. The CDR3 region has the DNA TGCAGCGTTTCTCTCGGGACTAGCGGGAGGTACAATGAGCAGTTCTTC.

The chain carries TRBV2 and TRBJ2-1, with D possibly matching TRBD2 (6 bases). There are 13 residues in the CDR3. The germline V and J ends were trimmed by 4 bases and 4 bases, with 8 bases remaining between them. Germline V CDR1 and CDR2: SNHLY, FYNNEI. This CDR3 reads CASSAGVYNEQFF. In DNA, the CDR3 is TGTGCCAGCAGTGCGGGAGTGTACAATGAGCAGTTCTTC.

For the CDR3, the DNA is TGTGCCAGCAGCTCCCGCCGGACTAGCGGGGACAATGAGCAGTTCTTC. Translated, it gives CASSSRRTSGDNEQFF. The V and J genes are TRBV11-2 and TRBJ2-1, with 12 positions matching TRBD2. Per germline, CDR1 SGHAT and CDR2 FQNNGV. The V segment lost 4 bases and the J segment 5 bases; nucleotides outside the gene matches: 6. The CDR3 sequence is 16 residues long.

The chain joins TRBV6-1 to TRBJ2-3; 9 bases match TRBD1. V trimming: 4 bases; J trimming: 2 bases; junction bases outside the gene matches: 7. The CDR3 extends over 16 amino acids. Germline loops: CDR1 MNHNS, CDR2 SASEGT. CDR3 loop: CASSVSGTGSTDTQYF. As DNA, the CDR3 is TGTGCCAGCAGTGTATCCGGGACAGGGTCCACAGATACGCAGTATTTT.

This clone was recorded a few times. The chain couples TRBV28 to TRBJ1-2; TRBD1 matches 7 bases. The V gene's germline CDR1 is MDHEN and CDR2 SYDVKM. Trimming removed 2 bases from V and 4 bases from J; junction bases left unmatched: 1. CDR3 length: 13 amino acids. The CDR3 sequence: CASSLGQVYGYTF. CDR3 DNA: TGTGCCAGCAGTTTAGGACAGGTCTATGGCTACACCTTC.

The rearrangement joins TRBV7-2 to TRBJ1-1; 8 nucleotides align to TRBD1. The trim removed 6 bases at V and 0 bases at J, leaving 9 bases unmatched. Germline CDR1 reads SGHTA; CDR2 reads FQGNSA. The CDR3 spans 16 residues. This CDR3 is CASRPDRGAVNTEAFF. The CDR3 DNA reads TGTGCCAGCAGGCCTGACAGGGGCGCGGTGAACACTGAAGCTTTCTTT.